The source of this T cell receptor beta chain is a study of cytomegalovirus exposure and HLA in healthy donors. Overall study findings and caveats: Several of the most significant clusters were apparently associated with common viral pathogens in a later analysis.

CDR1 is LGHNA and CDR2 is YSLEER in the germline V gene. CDR3 size: 14 residues. With 1 base clipped from V and 4 bases from J, the junction kept 2 bases outside the gene matches. As concerns this clone: Its specificity is not known.

The study ran its PCR with 60 Vbeta and 13 Jbeta primers. Here immunoSEQ multiplex PCR was the method, and the copy in TCRdb shows in-frame clones only, minus some. The sample holds some 54,000 clones, over 75% seen once. The TCR comes from a male donor in good health and CMV-seronegative. Sequenced: PBMCs. The chain is built from TRBV4-3 and TRBJ2-7; 9 bases are shared with TRBD1. The CDR3 loop reads CASSQVTGGYEQYF. CDR3 sequence (DNA): TGCGCCAGCAGCCAAGTGACAGGGGGATACGAGCAGTACTTC.